The 4 T cell receptor beta chains reported below all come from one sample, sequenced in a study of T cells in Graves' hyperthyroidism and ophthalmopathy. TCR beta CDR3 region amplification was performed from RNA transcripts. The HTBI primer set served for first-round RT-PCR of the TCR CDR3. TCRdb ran MiXCR on the multiplex PCR reads and lists one entry per CDR3 protein. The top ten clones hold around 4.1% of a sample with approximately 610,000 distinct CDR3 sequences, roughly 14% of them seen once. The sequenced sample was blood. The receptors originated from a middle-aged woman with Graves' ophthalmopathy.

This clonotype was seen repeatedly, ten times or more. The rearrangement joins TRBV15 to TRBJ2-5; no reliable D call. Trimming left V 3 bases short and J 5 bases short, with 13 bases between. The CDR3 has 14 amino acids. CDR1 LNHNV and CDR2 YYDKDF come from the germline V gene (reference sequence). The CDR3 bases are TGTGCCACCAGCAGTCGGCTCGTGATCGAGACCCAGTACTTC. This gives the protein CATSSRLVIETQYF.

This clonotype was seen ten or more times. V usage is TRBV12-3 or TRBV12-4 and J usage is TRBJ1-2, with 7 bases lining up with TRBD1. CDR3 size: 15 residues. V was pared by 3 bases and J by 4 bases, with 8 bases of the junction left unmatched. The CDR3 sequence: CASSLNGQVGYGYTF. CDR3 in DNA: TGTGCCAGCAGTTTGAATGGACAGGTCGGCTATGGCTACACCTTC.

With respect to this clonotype: A much larger clone differs by one base, so this may be a read error. The J gene is TRBJ2-2, the V gene TRBV29-1; TRBD2 agrees at 7 bases. This CDR3 contains 14 residues. Germline assignment: CDR1 SQVTM and CDR2 ANQGSEA. CDR3 nucleotide sequence: TGCAGCGCCTCCGCGCGGGGGAACACCGGGGAGCTGCTTTTT. It codes for CSASARGNTGELLF.

This clonotype appeared a few times. CDR3 sequence (DNA): TGCAGTGCTAACTCCCCTCAGGTGGGGCAGGACACCGGGGAGCTGTTTTTT. This sequence encodes CSANSPQVGQDTGELFF. The chain links TRBV20-1 to TRBJ2-2; tentatively, D is TRBD1 (5 bases). The germline gives CDR1 DFQATT, CDR2 SNEGSKA (reference sequence). V lost 4 bases and J lost 3, with 21 bases in between. CDR3 length equals 17 residues.